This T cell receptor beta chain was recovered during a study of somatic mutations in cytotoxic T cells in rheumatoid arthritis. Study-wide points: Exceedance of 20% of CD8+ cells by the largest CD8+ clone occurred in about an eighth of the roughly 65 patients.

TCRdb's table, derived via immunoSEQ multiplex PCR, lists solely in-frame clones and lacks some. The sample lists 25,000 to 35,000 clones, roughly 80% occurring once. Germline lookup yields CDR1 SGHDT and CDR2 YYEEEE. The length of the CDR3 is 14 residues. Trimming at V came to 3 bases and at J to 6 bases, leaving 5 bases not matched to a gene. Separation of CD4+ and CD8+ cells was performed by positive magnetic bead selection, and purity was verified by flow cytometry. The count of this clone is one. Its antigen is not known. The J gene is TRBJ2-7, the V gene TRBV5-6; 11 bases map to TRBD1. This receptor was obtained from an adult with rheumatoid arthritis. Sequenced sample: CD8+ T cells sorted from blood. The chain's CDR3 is CASSWAGTGGEQYF. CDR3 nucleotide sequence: TGTGCCAGCAGCTGGGCCGGGACAGGGGGCGAGCAGTACTTC.